These 22 T cell receptor beta chains originate from one sample sequenced in a study of spatial heterogeneity in lung cancer. Study-wide points: Expanded intratumoral alpha and beta TCR counts tracked tumor mutation counts.

Sample time point: sample taken at primary tumor resection. These TCRs are of unknown antigen specificity. TCRdb recomputed calls from the 5' RACE reads with MiXCR, one row per CDR3 protein. The table has some 4,200 distinct CDR3 sequences, roughly two fifths seen once. Source: lung tumor tissue, taken at surgery. Receptors were obtained from a male donor with early-stage non-small cell lung cancer.

The chain carries TRBV11-2 and TRBJ2-6; D is unresolved. V was shortened by 6 bases and J by 0 bases, with 15 bases between the two germline ends. Germline-derived CDR1 and CDR2 are SGHAT and FQNNGV. The CDR3 extends over 17 amino acids. The DNA for the CDR3 is TGTGCCAGCAGGGGCCTGGACGGCCTCTCTGGGGCCAACGTCCTGACTTTC. Its translation: CASRGLDGLSGANVLTF. Drawing the rest from reference TRBV11-2 and TRBJ2-6, the complete variable domain is EAGVAQSPRYKIIEKRQSVAFWCNPISGHATLYWYQQILGQGPKLLIQFQNNGVVDDSQLPKDRFSAERLKGVDSTLKIQPAKLEDSAVYLCASRGLDGLSGANVLTFGAGSRLTVL.

J is TRBJ2-7 and V is TRBV29-1, with a tentative D call TRBD1 (5 bases). V dropped 6 bases and J dropped 5 bases, with 14 bases sitting between them. Germline loops: CDR1 SQVTM, CDR2 ANQGSEA. The CDR3 extends over 12 amino acids. CDR3: CSVTTAVNEQYF. The CDR3 DNA is TGCAGCGTAACGACAGCTGTCAACGAGCAGTACTTC.

This chain uses TRBV20-1 with TRBJ1-1; D is unclear. This CDR3 spans 14 amino acids. V lost 1 base, J lost 6 bases, and 15 bases lay in between. CDR1 and CDR2 (germline): DFQATT, SNEGSKA (reference sequence). The CDR3 DNA reads TGCAGTGCTAGAGGACCGACCCTACAACCTGAAGCTTTCTTT. It specifies CSARGPTLQPEAFF.

The chain is built from TRBV9 and TRBJ2-2, with a weak D call TRBD2 (6 bases). CDR1 and CDR2 from the germline V gene are SGDLS and YYNGEE. The CDR3 contains 15 residues. V lost 7 bases to trimming and J lost 0 bases, with 13 bases between them. CDR3 protein: CASERGSSNTGELFF. CDR3 sequence (DNA): TGTGCCAGCGAACGGGGGAGTTCGAACACCGGGGAGCTGTTTTTT. Variable domain in full (rest from reference TRBV9 and TRBJ2-2): DSGVTQTPKHLITATGQRVTLRCSPRSGDLSVYWYQQSLDQGLQFLIQYYNGEERAKGNILERFSAQQFPDLHSELNLSSLELGDSALYFCASERGSSNTGELFFGEGSRLTVL.

This clonotype has a handful of counts. The V and J genes are TRBV11-2 and TRBJ2-7; D may be TRBD2 (5 bases). The V end was cut by 2 bases, the J end by 4 bases, with 9 bases between. CDR1 and CDR2 (germline): SGHAT, FQNNGV. The CDR3 covers 13 residues. The CDR3 spells CASSLSGEYEQYF. CDR3 DNA: TGTGCCAGCAGCTTATCCGGGGAATACGAGCAGTACTTC.

In its sample, this clonotype ranks as medium-sized. V gene TRBV5-1 combines with J gene TRBJ2-7, with D perhaps matching TRBD2 (5 bases). The CDR3 is 13 residues long. V lost 0 bases and J lost 4, with 8 bases in between. Germline lookup yields CDR1 SGHRS and CDR2 YFSETQ. CDR3: CASSLAGWYEQYF. The CDR3 nucleotides are TGCGCCAGCAGCTTGGCGGGGTGGTACGAGCAGTACTTC.

CDR3 amino acids: CSALRVWGTDTQYF. DNA of the CDR3: TGCAGCGCGCTCCGGGTCTGGGGCACAGATACGCAGTATTTT. V gene TRBV29-1 combines with J gene TRBJ2-3; D gene uncertain. Trimming removed 7 bases at V and 1 base at J, with 15 bases between. This CDR3 is 14 amino acids long. Germline V gene data show CDR1 as SQVTM and CDR2 as ANQGSEA.

This clonotype was detected a few times. The V and J genes are TRBV7-2 and TRBJ2-6; D is unresolved. There are 11 residues in the CDR3. V was trimmed by 4 bases and J by 9 bases, leaving 4 bases between them. Germline loops: CDR1 SGHTA, CDR2 FQGNSA. The CDR3 nucleotides read TGTGCCAGCAGCTCGCACAACGTCCTGACTTTC. Translated, it gives CASSSHNVLTF.

The chain is built from TRBV18 and TRBJ2-1; TRBD2 matches 7 bases. The J segment lost 8 bases and the V segment lost 0 bases, leaving 7 bases of the junction unmatched. This CDR3 is built from 15 residues. Looked up from germline, CDR1 is KGHSH and CDR2 is LQKENI. The CDR3 DNA sequence: TGTGCCAGCTCACCACCGGGACTACCGTCGGATGAGCAGTTCTTC. Translated, it gives CASSPPGLPSDEQFF.

The J gene is TRBJ2-5, the V gene TRBV13, with 9 bases fitting TRBD2. Germline lookup yields CDR1 PRHDT and CDR2 FYEKMQ (reference sequence). With 2 bases clipped from V and 0 bases from J, the junction kept 1 base outside the gene matches. The CDR3 spans 15 residues. The CDR3 DNA is TGTGCCAGCAGCTTACCTAGCGGGGACCAAGAGACCCAGTACTTC. Translating gives CASSLPSGDQETQYF.

This clonotype was found a few times. The rearrangement uses TRBV9 and TRBJ2-2; D is uncertain. V was pared by 6 bases and J by 2 bases, with 11 bases between. The CDR3 has 14 residues. Germline V gene sequence: CDR1 SGDLS, CDR2 YYNGEE. The chain's CDR3 is CASTPLTNTGELFF. As DNA, the CDR3 is TGTGCCAGCACCCCCCTAACCAACACCGGGGAGCTGTTTTTT.

This sequence joins TRBV14 and TRBJ2-1; D is possibly TRBD1 (5 bases). Trimming removed 0 bases from V and 9 bases from J, with 15 bases in between. The CDR3 extends over 15 amino acids. Germline CDR1 and CDR2: SGHDN and FVKESK. CDR3 sequence reads: CASSQDWSGLGEQFF. CDR3 in DNA: TGTGCCAGCAGCCAAGATTGGTCAGGGCTAGGTGAGCAGTTCTTC.

J is TRBJ2-7 and V is TRBV30; the D is unclear. This CDR3 comprises 12 residues. V lost 0 bases, J lost 3 bases, and 6 bases lay in between. CDR1 and CDR2 (germline): GTSNPN, SVGIG (reference sequence). CDR3 amino acids: CAWSVTGYEQYF. In DNA form, the CDR3 reads TGTGCCTGGAGTGTAACCGGCTACGAGCAGTACTTC.

The chain recombines TRBV5-1 with TRBJ2-7; TRBD1 agrees at 8 bases. This CDR3 is built from 15 residues. The germline CDR1 and CDR2 sequences are SGHRS and YFSETQ. V shed 0 bases, J shed 2 bases, and the junction held 4 bases outside the gene matches. The CDR3 sequence: CASSLAGQVTYEQYF. In DNA, the CDR3 is TGCGCCAGCAGCTTGGCGGGACAGGTAACCTACGAGCAGTACTTC.

The V and J genes are TRBV6-5 and TRBJ2-7; 8 nucleotides agree with TRBD1. V lost 6 bases and J lost 0; bases outside the gene matches: 7. CDR1 and CDR2 (germline): MNHEY, SVGAGI. The CDR3 totals 15 residues. DNA for the CDR3: TGTGCCAGCAGCCGCGGACAGGGAAGCTCCTACGAGCAGTACTTC. Its translation: CASSRGQGSSYEQYF.

The chain's CDR3 is CASSGASADNEQFF. CDR3 bases: TGTGCCAGCAGTGGGGCTAGTGCAGACAATGAGCAGTTCTTC. The rearrangement links TRBV2 to TRBJ2-1; D is undetermined. The CDR3 consists of 14 residues. The V gene's germline CDR1 is SNHLY and CDR2 FYNNEI. V gave up 4 bases and J gave up 5 bases, with 12 bases separating them.

J is TRBJ2-1 and V is TRBV10-2, with D perhaps TRBD2 (6 bases). The CDR3 sequence is 13 residues long. Trimming removed 1 base at V and 12 bases at J, with 13 bases between. Germline V CDR1 and CDR2: WSHSY, SAAADI. In DNA, the CDR3 is TGCGCCAGCAGTGAGTGGACGGAGGGTGGGCAGTTCTTC. Protein sequence: CASSEWTEGGQFF.

The V call is TRBV2, the J call TRBJ2-1, with TRBD1 matching 10 bases. J lost 6 bases, V lost 5 bases, and 4 bases had no gene match. CDR1 is SNHLY, CDR2 FYNNEI, per germline. The CDR3 runs 14 residues. Written as DNA, the CDR3 is TGTGCCAGCAGTAGGGACAGGGGTGTCAATGAGCAGTTCTTC. Translating gives CASSRDRGVNEQFF.

This clonotype was seen more than once but under ten times. The chain has TRBV10-3 and TRBJ2-6; maybe TRBD1 (6 bases). The germline CDR1 and CDR2 sequences are ENHRY and SYGVKD. Trimming removed 3 bases at V and 1 base at J, with 22 bases between. The CDR3 loop spans 20 amino acids. The CDR3 region has the DNA TGTGCCATCAGTGATCTACCCGGGACACCTAGGCGGTCTGGGGCCAACGTCCTGACTTTC. Amino acids: CAISDLPGTPRRSGANVLTF.

By proportion, this clonotype is medium-sized (0.01 to 0.1%). The CDR3 spells CASSFGTGHSPLHF. The CDR3 DNA reads as TGTGCCAGCAGCTTTGGGACAGGGCATTCACCCCTCCACTTT. J is TRBJ1-6 and V is TRBV11-2; 9 nucleotides match TRBD1. Per the germline V gene, CDR1 is SGHAT and CDR2 is FQNNGV. V was pared by 3 bases and J by 8 bases, with 2 bases of the junction left unmatched. CDR3 length: 14 residues.

CDR3 region: CASSSLTLRAGEQFF. CDR3 nucleotides: TGTGCCAGCAGTTCTCTAACCCTCAGGGCCGGTGAGCAGTTCTTC. This chain joins TRBV2 and TRBJ2-1; weak D call: TRBD1 (5 bases). CDR1 and CDR2 (germline): SNHLY, FYNNEI. The V end lost 5 bases, the J end lost 9 bases, and 20 bases lay between the germline ends. The CDR3 runs 15 residues.

The chain has TRBV4-1 and TRBJ2-3; 10 positions match TRBD2. Germline V lookup: CDR1 MGHRA, CDR2 YSYEKL. Trimming cost V 1 base and J 6 bases; bases outside gene matches: 10. The CDR3 sequence is 17 residues long. The CDR3 here is CASSQAAGGADFDTQYF. The CDR3 DNA reads as TGCGCCAGCAGCCAAGCAGCGGGGGGGGCGGATTTCGATACGCAGTATTTT.